This T cell receptor (beta chain) was recorded in a study of blood T cell repertoires in COVID-19. Study overall: There were acute and convalescent COVID-19 samples, and they came from the United States, Italy and Spain. PBMCs, B-cell-depleted T cells, or T cells provided the cDNA or gDNA that made up the material.

Here immunoSEQ multiplex PCR was the method, and the copy in TCRdb shows in-frame clones only, minus some. The table has approximately 470,000 clones, roughly 90% seen once. The CDR3 is made up of 15 amino acids. Trimming removed 8 bases at V and 8 bases at J, with 21 bases between. The source material was PBMCs or T cells enriched from blood (not recorded which). The chain couples TRBV23-1 to TRBJ1-4; D remains unclear. TRBV23-1 falls under the ORF class, with uncertain function. The TCR originated in a woman younger than 30 who had recovered from COVID-19. CDR3 sequence reads: CASALATALWEKLFF. CDR3 nucleotide sequence: TGCGCCAGCGCCCTCGCGACTGCATTATGGGAAAAACTGTTTTTT.